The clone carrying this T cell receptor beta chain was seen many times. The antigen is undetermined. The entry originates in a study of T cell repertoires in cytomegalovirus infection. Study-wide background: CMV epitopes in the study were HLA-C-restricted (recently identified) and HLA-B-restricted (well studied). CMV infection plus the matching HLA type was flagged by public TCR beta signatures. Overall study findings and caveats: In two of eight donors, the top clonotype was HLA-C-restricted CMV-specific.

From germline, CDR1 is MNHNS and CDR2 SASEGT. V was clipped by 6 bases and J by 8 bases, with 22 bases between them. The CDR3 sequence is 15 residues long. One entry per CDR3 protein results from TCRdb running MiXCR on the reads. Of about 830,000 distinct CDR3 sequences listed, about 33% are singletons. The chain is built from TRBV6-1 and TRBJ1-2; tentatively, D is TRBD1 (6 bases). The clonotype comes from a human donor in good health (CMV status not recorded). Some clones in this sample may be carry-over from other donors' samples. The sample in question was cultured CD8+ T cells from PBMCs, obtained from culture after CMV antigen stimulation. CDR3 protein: CASRLVSGTLEGYTF. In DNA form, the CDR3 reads TGTGCCAGCAGACTTGTCTCCGGGACACTTGAGGGCTACACCTTC.